This TCR beta chain was sequenced in a study of blood T cells in healthy people across ages. Primed by a sample-barcoded 5' primer and a J-beta primer mix, a second PCR proceeded for about 7 to 11 cycles. TCRdb ran MiXCR on the 5' RACE reads and lists one entry per CDR3 protein. The sample lists 1.5 million or so distinct CDR3 sequences; about 42% were seen once. Germline V gene sequence: CDR1 SGDLS, CDR2 YYNGEE. The CDR3 sequence is 15 residues long. Trimming pared 3 bases from V and 4 bases from J, leaving 14 bases between. Donor samples were obtained from healthy Caucasian individuals from Russia, aged about 6 to 100. About this clonotype itself: Its antigen is undetermined.

Study-wide findings and caveats: The CMV status of each donor remained undetermined, and this could have confounded shifts in expanded clonotypes. Measured against age, TCR beta diversity per million T cells decreased in a roughly linear manner. Researchers report that TCR beta diversity correlated strongly with naive T cell percentage.

The sample comprised blood. The chain recombines TRBV9 with TRBJ2-1, with D possibly called TRBD1 or TRBD2 (6 bases each). The TCR was taken from a woman aged 18-30 years in good health. CDR3 loop: CASSASVGHYNEQFF. The CDR3 DNA follows: TGTGCCAGCAGCGCTAGCGTGGGACATTACAATGAGCAGTTCTTC.